The sequence of this T cell receptor (beta chain) was determined in a study of shared clonotypes between healthy human individuals. Terminally differentiated effector memory CD45RA+ cells were excluded from the naive CD8 cells, which were CD45RO-negative and positively selected for CCR7. Germline values: CDR1 MNHEY, CDR2 SMNVEV (reference sequence). The CDR3 length is 14 residues. With 4 bases clipped from V and 4 bases from J, the junction kept 0 bases outside the gene matches. DNA at about 200 ng, tens of thousands of T cell genomes, went into sorted-subset replicate PCRs. In the original analysis: ImmunoSEQ output held junction-only sequences without quality scores, so filtering differed. Using immunoSEQ multiplex PCR, the repertoire was profiled, and TCRdb retains in-frame clones only, with some absent. V, J and clone size were drawn from that table, and D and trimming were deduced from the DNA. The table has around 1,900,000 clones, about 93% seen once.

Sample: naive CD8+ T cells from PBMCs. This sequence joins TRBV27 and TRBJ2-1; TRBD2 agrees at 11 bases. This clonotype was sampled from a man between 18 and 35 years old in good health. Some clones in this sample may be carry-over from other donors' samples. This CDR3 reads CASSSSGGYNEQFF. DNA for the CDR3: TGTGCCAGCAGTTCTAGCGGGGGGTACAATGAGCAGTTCTTC.